Following are 6 T cell receptor beta chains from one sample sequenced in a study of blood T cell repertoires in COVID-19 (dated by TCRdb to the early 2020s). Receptor amplification or capture employed the immunoSEQ multiplex PCR assay. Here the immuneACCESS table is served through TCRdb, limited to in-frame sequences with V and J called. Missing clones are a known gap in these copies; in checked studies unresolved V genes cover under half, and the rest lacks a known reason. This sample holds hundreds of thousands of clones; 80% to 90% were observed only once. The leading ten clones occupy 1.1% of the sample. The sample taken for sequencing was PBMCs or T cells enriched from blood (not recorded which). These receptors were taken from a man aged 25 to 45 who had recovered from COVID-19.

This clone was detected a few times. The CDR3 region is CASSPGQSYEQYF. The CDR3 bases are TGCGCCAGCTCTCCGGGACAGTCCTACGAGCAGTACTTC. The rearrangement links TRBV5-1 to TRBJ2-7; 7 bases are shared with TRBD1. The CDR3 spans 13 residues. V lost 7 bases, J lost 1 base, and 5 bases stayed unmatched. The V gene's germline CDR1 is SGHRS and CDR2 YFSETQ.

The table lists this clone with a count of one. This rearrangement joins TRBV30 to TRBJ2-1; the D is unclear. Between the trimmed V and J ends, which lost 4 bases and 10 bases, there was a span of 11 bases. The CDR3 contains 11 residues. The germline V gene encodes CDR1 GTSNPN and CDR2 SVGIG (reference sequence). The CDR3, as DNA: TGTGCCTGGACCCCGGAGCGAGAGCAGTTCTTC. Translated, it gives CAWTPEREQFF.

CDR3 amino acids: CATSDYGRQETQYF. The CDR3 DNA is TGTGCCACCAGTGATTATGGCAGGCAAGAGACCCAGTACTTC. The rearrangement links TRBV24-1 to TRBJ2-5; D unresolved. The CDR3 has 14 amino acids. From germline, CDR1 is KGHDR and CDR2 SFDVKD. V was pared by 2 bases and J by 2 bases, with 8 bases between.

The gene calls are TRBV19 and TRBJ1-2; 7 bases agree with TRBD1. The length of the CDR3 is 14 residues. Germline V CDR1 and CDR2: LNHDA, SQIVND (reference sequence). With 5 bases clipped from V and 4 bases from J, the junction kept 7 bases outside the gene matches. CDR3 in amino acids: CASSPQGDSYGYTF. DNA for the CDR3: TGTGCCAGTAGTCCTCAGGGGGACAGCTATGGCTACACCTTC.

This chain uses TRBV12-3 or TRBV12-4 with TRBJ1-1, with a possible D match to TRBD1 (5 bases). With 3 bases removed from V and 6 bases from J, the gap between germline ends came to 11 bases. CDR3 size: 13 residues. The CDR3 nucleotides are TGTGCCAGCAGTTTCGCCAGGGCGGCTGAAGCTTTCTTT. Its translation: CASSFARAAEAFF.

V usage is TRBV27 and J usage is TRBJ1-2; 7 bases match TRBD1. Trimming cost V 0 bases and J 9 bases; bases outside gene matches: 4. This CDR3 comprises 13 residues. Per germline, CDR1 MNHEY and CDR2 SMNVEV (reference sequence). CDR3 nucleotides: TGTGCCAGCAGTTTATCGGGACAGCCCAGCTACACCTTC. This gives the protein CASSLSGQPSYTF.